The 2 T cell receptor beta chains reported below all come from one sample, sequenced in a study of cytomegalovirus exposure and HLA in healthy donors. Primers included in the PCR were 60 Vbeta and 13 Jbeta primers. Clones were read by immunoSEQ multiplex PCR, and TCRdb kept only the in-frame ones, dropping some. This table has approximately 160,000 clones, approximately 77% appearing once. The sequencing sample was made of PBMCs. Receptors were obtained from a male donor in good health and CMV-seropositive.

The chain employs TRBV9 and TRBJ1-2, with D perhaps matching TRBD1 (6 bases). CDR1 is SGDLS and CDR2 is YYNGEE in the germline V gene. V lost 1 base, J lost 4 bases, and 20 bases lay in between. CDR3 length equals 17 residues. The CDR3 bases are TGTGCCAGCAGCGTAAAGAGTTGGGGGCATGATTTCTATGGCTACACCTTC. Its translation is CASSVKSWGHDFYGYTF.

This chain links TRBV6-6 with TRBJ2-7, with 10 nucleotides matching TRBD1. Germline V gives CDR1 MNHNY, CDR2 SVGAGI (reference sequence). The CDR3 length is 14 residues. The V segment lost 0 bases and the J segment 5 bases; nucleotides outside the gene matches: 1. CDR3 amino acids: CASSYSGTGDEQYF. CDR3 coding DNA: TGTGCCAGCAGTTACTCCGGGACAGGGGACGAGCAGTACTTC.